Here is one T cell receptor (beta chain) with its context. In this sample, this clone turned up once. Which antigen it targets is not known. Nothing much larger sits one base from this clone, and base qualities are not available. The source of the sample is a study of graft-versus-host responses after intestinal transplantation (dated by TCRdb to the early 2020s). Looking at the study overall: Recipients received multivisceral, liver-intestinal, or isolated intestinal transplants. Every recipient was given anti-thymocyte globulin induction, followed by approximately three years of maintenance tacrolimus and steroids. Rather than going through the commercial service, samples from a few later patients were sequenced in-house on an Illumina MiSeq and processed with MiXCR. To identify alloreactive clones, pre-transplant mixed lymphocyte reaction products were sequenced and compared with unstimulated pre-transplant donor and recipient T cells. The cohort enrolled 20 to 30 intestinal transplant recipients including one retransplant, and a few patients lacking pretransplant specimens were excluded. After intestinal transplantation, graft-versus-host and host-versus-graft alloreactive T cell clones in the graft, circulation and bone marrow were tracked using bulk TCR-beta CDR3 sequencing. Donor T cell macrochimerism was defined as a peak of at least 4% donor T cells among recipient peripheral blood mononuclear cells. What the research found in general, with its limitations: Early after transplant, peak levels of circulating GvH clones were associated with declines in HvG clones. GvH clones turned up in recipient bone marrow, with some appearing earlier in ileal mucosa or blood, a pattern consistent with an intestinal mucosal origin. Conclusions were limited by the relatively low number and heterogeneity of intestinal transplant patients. Patients with donor T cell macrochimerism had high GvH to HvG T cell clonal ratios in their allografts.

The time point label here, explained by the study, means: cells obtained before transplantation from donor or recipient. CD3+CD4+ and CD3+CD8+ populations were FACS-sorted from unstimulated pre-transplant donor and recipient cells taken from spleen or lymph nodes. Libraries were made using the immunoSEQ multiplex PCR assay. For most patients, genomic DNA was isolated with the Qiagen DNeasy Blood and Tissue Kit and sent frozen to Adaptive Biotechnologies for TCR sequencing. For most patients, high-throughput TCR-beta CDR3 sequencing of genomic DNA was performed by Adaptive Biotechnologies. The study's processing was this. Adaptive's ImmunoSEQ software supplied the TCR sequencing data for 18 patients, while MiXCR and VDJtools were used to process a few other patients. To correct CD4 versus CD8 sorting errors, sequences present in both subsets at a frequency ratio below 5:1 were removed. CDR3 nucleotide sequences shared between donor and recipient were removed because the origin of such sequences could not be assigned. To count as alloreactive, a clone needed at least 2-fold expansion over unstimulated cells and a minimum CFSE-low frequency of 0.002% (template counts) or 0.001% (read counts). A clone was considered mappable if detected in the sequenced pre-transplant spleen, lymph node, or MLR CFSE-low populations of the donor or recipient. The cumulative frequency of alloreactive clones was calculated as a percentage of all sequences, weighted by copy number. TCRdb took over this immuneACCESS table, retaining in-frame rearrangements with V and J assigned. Such tables are incomplete; in checked studies, under half of the missing clones stem from an unresolved V gene, and the remainder is unexplained. V and J calls and clone size come straight from that table; D and trimming were deduced from the DNA. Counted in this sample were tens of thousands of clones; 90% of them appeared once. About 4% of the sample is in the top ten clones.

The TCR sequence derives from a human donor who was the organ donor for an intestinal transplant. This specimen was unstimulated CD8+ T cells sorted from spleen or lymph node cells, taken before transplant.

The CDR3 protein: CASSLGAPGNYGYTF. The nucleotides read TGTGCCAGCAGCTTGGGGGCGCCAGGGAACTATGGCTACACCTTC. The receptor chain draws on TRBV5-6 and TRBJ1-2, and possibly TRBD1, on 5 matching bases. Taken from cysteine to phenylalanine, the CDR3 has 15 residues. Only the CDR3 region is kept as DNA, spanning 45 bases read in frame from base 1. Looking up the germline V gene yields CDR1 SGHDT and CDR2 YYEEEE. Deletion took 0 bases off V and 2 bases off J, with a span of 11 bases between the germline ends.